This T cell receptor beta chain was sequenced for a study of vaccination effects on CD4 cells after COVID-19. Measured with immunoSEQ multiplex PCR; TCRdb has only the in-frame clones, and not every one. The sample records approximately 21,000 clones, 55% to 75% being singletons. Points on this clone: The target antigen is unknown.

Antigen-specific CD4+ T cell clonotypes were called by their expansion after viral peptide-pool culture in ViraFEST. Once cultured for nine to ten days, the cells underwent separation to obtain CD4+ T cells. None of the vaccinated had previously contracted SARS-CoV-2, and their nucleocapsid antibodies tested negative. The V end was cut by 0 bases, the J end by 5 bases, with 7 bases between. The V gene's germline CDR1 is SQVTM and CDR2 ANQGSEA. The CDR3 is 12 residues long. This clonotype was sampled from a human donor who received a COVID-19 vaccine. V is TRBV29-1 and J is TRBJ1-2, with unresolved D. The starting material was CD4+ T cells from PBMCs cultured with HCoV-NL63 spike peptides, obtained before COVID-19 vaccination. CDR3 sequence: CSVEDRGYGYTF. Written as DNA, the CDR3 is TGCAGCGTTGAAGATCGAGGGTATGGCTACACCTTC.